The next 11 T cell receptor beta chains were all read from a single sample in a study of radiation and T cells in renal cell carcinoma. Clones were read by immunoSEQ multiplex PCR, and TCRdb kept only the in-frame ones, dropping some. The profile shows about 100,000 clones, 65% to 90% of them singletons. The time point here: blood 4 weeks post-SBRT, at nephrectomy. The treatment denotes: 15 Gy SBRT to primary tumor, nephrectomy 4 weeks later. Sequences were derived from blood, sampled from a patient whose treatment included radiotherapy and nephrectomy. The receptors were gathered from a man aged 55 to 70 with renal cell carcinoma.

The J gene is TRBJ1-1, the V gene TRBV7-9; D ambiguous. Germline V gene data show CDR1 as SEHNR and CDR2 as FQNEAQ (reference sequence). This CDR3 has 13 amino acids. Trimming pared 2 bases from V and 3 bases from J, leaving 7 bases between. The chain's CDR3 is CASSLTGDTEAFF. The CDR3 bases are TGTGCCAGCAGCTTAACCGGGGACACTGAAGCTTTCTTT.

The V call is TRBV7-2, the J call TRBJ2-2, with 7 bases lining up with TRBD2. V was clipped by 2 bases and J by 4 bases; unmatched bases: 7. CDR1 and CDR2 from the germline V gene are SGHTA and FQGNSA. The CDR3 totals 16 residues. The CDR3, as DNA: TGTGCCAGCAGCTTACAGGCGGGAGTGGGCACCGGGGAGCTGTTTTTT. This codes for CASSLQAGVGTGELFF.

This chain joins TRBV27 and TRBJ2-3; D remains unclear. V shed 2 bases and J shed 2 bases, with 8 bases lying between them. The V gene's germline CDR1 is MNHEY and CDR2 SMNVEV (reference sequence). This CDR3 is built from 14 residues. The CDR3 here is CASSLDTVTDTQYF. DNA of the CDR3: TGTGCCAGCAGTTTAGATACTGTCACAGATACGCAGTATTTT.

V is TRBV5-3 and J is TRBJ1-5; 12 positions agree with TRBD1. TRBV5-3 is given ORF status, its function remaining uncertain. Trimming took 5 bases from V and 7 from J; bases not matched to a gene: 7. This CDR3 is 15 amino acids long. CDR3 nucleotides: TGTGCCAGAAGAAAACCGGGACAGGGGGCCCAGCCCCAGCATTTT. Its translation: CARRKPGQGAQPQHF.

The rearrangement joins TRBV7-8 to TRBJ2-7, with TRBD1 identical over 8 bases. Germline lookup yields CDR1 SGHVS and CDR2 FQNEAQ. The V segment lost 5 bases and the J segment 11 bases; nucleotides outside the gene matches: 11. The length of the CDR3 is 13 residues. The CDR3 nucleotides read TGTGCCAGCAGCGTACTGGACAGGGAAAAAGAGTACTTC. Translation: CASSVLDREKEYF.

The CDR3 region has the DNA TGTGCCAGCAGTGACGGGACAGCTAGCAATCAGCCCCAGCATTTT. This codes for CASSDGTASNQPQHF. The chain couples TRBV7-9 to TRBJ1-5, with 7 bases lining up with TRBD1. Germline loops: CDR1 SEHNR, CDR2 FQNEAQ (reference sequence). There are 15 residues in the CDR3. The junction had 5 bases not matched to a gene; V was cut back by 6 bases and J by 0 bases. The full variable domain, completed using reference TRBV7-9 and TRBJ1-5, is DTGVSQNPRHKITKRGQNVTFRCDPISEHNRLYWYRQTLGQGPEFLTYFQNEAQLEKSRLLSDRFSAERPKGSFSTLEIQRTEQGDSAMYLCASSDGTASNQPQHFGDGTRLSIL.

Regarding this clone: Other DNA sequences from this sample encode an identical CDR3 as well. V gene TRBV28 combines with J gene TRBJ1-4; perhaps TRBD1 as D (5 bases). The CDR3 consists of 13 residues. In germline, CDR1 is MDHEN, CDR2 SYDVKM. Trimming took off 3 bases at V and 8 bases at J, with 10 bases between the two ends. CDR3 sequence reads: CASSFPGTEKLFF. The CDR3 nucleotides read TGTGCCAGCAGTTTCCCGGGGACGGAAAAACTGTTTTTT. Filled out from reference TRBV28 and TRBJ1-4, the complete variable domain reads DVKVTQSSRYLVKRTGEKVFLECVQDMDHENMFWYRQDPGLGLRLIYFSYDVKMKEKGDIPEGYSVSREKKERFSLILESASTNQTSMYLCASSFPGTEKLFFGSGTQLSVL.

The CDR3 coding sequence is TGTGCCATCAGTGCGGGAGCCCAAGAGACCCAGTACTTC. Amino acids: CAISAGAQETQYF. The V call is TRBV10-3, the J call TRBJ2-5; D possibly corresponds to TRBD2 (6 bases). The CDR3 runs to 13 residues. V lost 4 bases, J lost 1 base, and 7 bases lay in between. Germline loops: CDR1 ENHRY, CDR2 SYGVKD.

The V gene is TRBV7-3, the J gene TRBJ2-7, with 8 bases aligning to TRBD2. J gave up 0 bases and V 3 bases, and 4 bases lay outside the gene matches. The CDR3 is 15 amino acids. Germline lookup yields CDR1 SGHTA and CDR2 FQGTGA. The CDR3 is CASSFAGGTSYEQYF. The CDR3 DNA is TGTGCCAGCAGCTTTGCGGGGGGAACCTCCTACGAGCAGTACTTC.

This chain joins TRBV19 and TRBJ2-5; TRBD2 might be the D (5 bases). With 2 bases removed from V and 2 bases from J, the gap between germline ends came to 9 bases. CDR1 LNHDA and CDR2 SQIVND come from the germline V gene (reference sequence). CDR3 length equals 14 residues. The CDR3 DNA is TGTGCCAGTAGTATAAAAGACTATCAAGAGACCCAGTACTTC. Translation gives CASSIKDYQETQYF.

DNA for the CDR3: TGTGCCAGCAGCCCATTGACAGGGTACAATGAGCAGTTCTTC. Translation gives CASSPLTGYNEQFF. The chain couples TRBV7-2 to TRBJ2-1; 7 positions match TRBD1. The CDR3 is 14 residues long. Germline lookup yields CDR1 SGHTA and CDR2 FQGNSA. The trim removed 5 bases at V and 4 bases at J, leaving 5 bases unmatched.